The 19 T cell receptor beta chains presented below share a single source sample, sequenced in a study of STAT5B mutations in CD4+ large granular lymphocyte leukemia. Only in-frame clones appear in the TCRdb table, and some are missing; sequencing was by immunoSEQ multiplex PCR. This table has around 30,000 clones, about three quarters appearing once. The sequencing sample was made of CD4+ T cells from blood buffy coats. These receptors originate from a human donor in good health.

This rearrangement joins TRBV29-1 to TRBJ2-2, with D perhaps TRBD2 (6 bases). Germline V gene sequence: CDR1 SQVTM, CDR2 ANQGSEA. The germline V and J ends were trimmed by 5 bases and 5 bases, with 15 bases remaining between them. The CDR3 length is 14 residues. This chain's CDR3 is CSVTRDSLTGELFF. The CDR3 DNA is TGCAGCGTTACCAGGGACTCCCTAACCGGGGAGCTGTTTTTT.

This clone has a handful of counts. The chain couples TRBV18 to TRBJ2-7, with D tentatively TRBD1 (5 bases). Trimming removed 5 bases from V and 4 bases from J, with 9 bases in between. Germline V gives CDR1 KGHSH, CDR2 LQKENI. This CDR3 has 12 residues. This CDR3 is CASSSGIYEQYF. CDR3 nucleotides: TGTGCCAGCTCATCAGGGATTTACGAGCAGTACTTC.

As DNA, the CDR3 is TGTGCCAGTAGTATCGGGACGGCCTATGGCTACACCTTC. As protein: CASSIGTAYGYTF. V gene TRBV19 combines with J gene TRBJ1-2; tentatively, D is TRBD1 (5 bases). The CDR3 has 13 amino acids. Trimming cost V 3 bases and J 4 bases, with 9 bases left between them. CDR1 LNHDA and CDR2 SQIVND come from the germline V gene (reference sequence).

This chain joins TRBV2 and TRBJ2-3; 7 bases align to TRBD2. This CDR3 is 13 amino acids long. Germline loops: CDR1 SNHLY, CDR2 FYNNEI. V lost 8 bases and J lost 5; bases outside the gene matches: 7. As DNA, the CDR3 is TGTGCCAGCTTGCGGGAGAGCGGAGATACGCAGTATTTT. This codes for CASLRESGDTQYF.

CDR3 region: CASSLAGNRGGSDGYTF. The CDR3 nucleotides are TGCGCCAGCAGCTTGGCCGGAAACAGGGGAGGGAGTGATGGCTACACCTTC. The gene calls are TRBV5-1 and TRBJ1-2; 7 bases are a match to TRBD1. From germline, CDR1 is SGHRS and CDR2 YFSETQ. Losses at the gene ends were 0 bases for V and 6 bases for J; bases not matched to a gene: 14. The CDR3 consists of 17 residues.

In its sample, this clone was seen a few times. The chain has TRBV30 and TRBJ1-1; TRBD1 might be the D (5 bases). With 5 bases removed from V and 2 bases from J, the gap between germline ends came to 9 bases. This CDR3 contains 12 residues. The V gene's germline CDR1 is GTSNPN and CDR2 SVGIG (reference sequence). The CDR3 is CAWSDRNTEAFF. As DNA, the CDR3 is TGTGCCTGGTCAGACAGAAACACTGAAGCTTTCTTT.

The chain combines TRBV5-4 with TRBJ2-1; tentative D call: TRBD1 (6 bases). The CDR3 has 15 amino acids. V was cut by 4 bases and J by 8 bases, with 19 bases left in between. Per germline, CDR1 SGHNT and CDR2 YYREEE (reference sequence). CDR3 in DNA: TGTGCCAGCAGCCCGACCGGGACAAAAGGGGATGAGCAGTTCTTC. It translates to CASSPTGTKGDEQFF. The full variable domain, in which reference TRBV5-4 and TRBJ2-1 provide the parts outside the CDR3, is ETGVTQSPTHLIKTRGQQVTLRCSSQSGHNTVSWYQQALGQGPQFIFQYYREEENGRGNFPPRFSGLQFPNYSSELNVNALELDDSALYLCASSPTGTKGDEQFFGPGTRLTVL.

The chain recombines TRBV12-5 with TRBJ1-1, with D tentatively TRBD1 (5 bases). Deletions cut 3 bases from V and 1 base from J, with 18 bases between. From germline, CDR1 is LGHNT and CDR2 FRNRAP. There are 17 residues in the CDR3. The CDR3: CASGFRVPREKNTEAFF. CDR3 in DNA: TGTGCTAGTGGTTTCCGCGTCCCCAGGGAGAAGAACACTGAAGCTTTCTTT.

The chain carries TRBV2 and TRBJ2-7; 10 nucleotides line up with TRBD2. The germline gives CDR1 SNHLY, CDR2 FYNNEI. J gave up 6 bases and V 8 bases, and 19 bases lay outside the gene matches. This CDR3 comprises 17 residues. The CDR3 spells CASGKAGPSGSVTEQYF. CDR3 DNA: TGTGCCAGCGGGAAGGCCGGGCCTAGCGGGAGTGTAACCGAGCAGTACTTC.

The V and J genes are TRBV6-5 and TRBJ2-1; 12 bases match TRBD2. Germline-derived CDR1 and CDR2 are MNHEY and SVGAGI. CDR3 length: 16 residues. Trimming cost V 4 bases and J 4 bases; bases outside gene matches: 5. This CDR3 is CASSFLAGGPYNEQFF. Written as DNA, the CDR3 is TGTGCCAGCAGTTTCCTAGCGGGGGGGCCGTACAATGAGCAGTTCTTC.

Here the CDR3 DNA reads TGCGCCAGCAGCCTAGGACAGGGGGCTGCTGGGGCCAACGTCCTGACTTTC. Translated, it gives CASSLGQGAAGANVLTF. V usage is TRBV5-1 and J usage is TRBJ2-6, with 11 bases identical to TRBD1. The CDR3 is 17 amino acids. V gave up 4 bases and J gave up 2 bases; unmatched junction bases: 5. CDR1 SGHRS and CDR2 YFSETQ come from the germline V gene.

This clone was counted between two and nine times. This rearrangement joins TRBV7-9 to TRBJ1-1; possibly TRBD1 for D (6 bases). CDR1 is SEHNR, CDR2 FQNEAQ, per germline (reference sequence). The CDR3 is made up of 14 amino acids. Trimming stripped 7 bases from V and 5 bases from J, with 17 bases between. The CDR3 sequence: CASNRGASGTEAFF. In nucleotides, the CDR3 is TGTGCCAGCAATCGGGGGGCGTCTGGGACTGAAGCTTTCTTT.

This clone was observed a single time. V gene TRBV7-2 combines with J gene TRBJ2-1; 10 bases align to TRBD2. Trimming took 5 bases from V and 15 from J; bases not matched to a gene: 19. This CDR3 comprises 16 residues. The germline CDR1 and CDR2 sequences are SGHTA and FQGNSA. CDR3 bases: TGTGCCAGCAGCCTTTTAGCGGGGGGCCCGATTTCCCCAGGGTTCTTC. Amino acid sequence: CASSLLAGGPISPGFF. The full variable domain, in which reference TRBV7-2 and TRBJ2-1 provide the parts outside the CDR3, is GAGVSQSPSNKVTEKGKDVELRCDPISGHTALYWYRQSLGQGLEFLIYFQGNSAPDKSGLPSDRFSAERTGGSVSTLTIQRTQQEDSAVYLCASSLLAGGPISPGFFGPGTRLTVL.

This chain uses TRBV30 with TRBJ2-2; TRBD2 is a possible D gene (5 bases). Germline CDR1 GTSNPN, CDR2 SVGIG (reference sequence). The CDR3 is made up of 13 amino acids. The ends were cut back, 0 bases at V and 7 bases at J, with 9 bases in the middle. CDR3 bases: TGTGCCTGGAGTGTACTAGGGAACGGGGAGCTGTTTTTT. The encoded protein is CAWSVLGNGELFF.

This clone was found once. The rearrangement links TRBV5-1 to TRBJ1-1; D call uncertain. The length of the CDR3 is 15 residues. Trimming pared 3 bases from V and 0 bases from J, leaving 12 bases between. The V gene's germline CDR1 is SGHRS and CDR2 YFSETQ. DNA for the CDR3: TGCGCCAGCAGCTCCCTTCCCGGGTTGAACACTGAAGCTTTCTTT. The encoded protein is CASSSLPGLNTEAFF.

The chain employs TRBV18 and TRBJ1-4; the D is unclear. V lost 7 bases and J 0 bases, leaving 12 bases between the germline ends. The germline CDR1 and CDR2 sequences are KGHSH and LQKENI. The CDR3 totals 15 residues. The CDR3 bases are TGTGCCAGCTGCGACGAGCCAGCAACTAATGAAAAACTGTTTTTT. It yields the protein CASCDEPATNEKLFF.

The chain links TRBV5-1 to TRBJ2-3; D is perhaps TRBD2 (7 bases). V lost 0 bases, J lost 2 bases, and 16 bases lay in between. The germline CDR1 and CDR2 sequences are SGHRS and YFSETQ. CDR3 size: 17 residues. The CDR3 loop is CASSLVWGGGPTDTQYF. Written as DNA, the CDR3 is TGCGCCAGCAGCTTGGTGTGGGGCGGGGGCCCCACAGATACGCAGTATTTT.

The chain has TRBV27 and TRBJ1-2; 7 bases agree with TRBD1. V shed 3 bases, J shed 0 bases, and the junction held 7 bases outside the gene matches. The CDR3 spans 16 residues. Germline CDR1 is MNHEY and CDR2 is SMNVEV (reference sequence). CDR3 bases: TGTGCCAGCAGTTTCACTACTCAGGGGGCTAACTATGGCTACACCTTC. It encodes CASSFTTQGANYGYTF.

This rearrangement joins TRBV9 to TRBJ2-7; 7 nucleotides match TRBD1. CDR1 and CDR2 from the germline V gene are SGDLS and YYNGEE. The ends lost 4 bases at V and 7 bases at J; junction bases unmatched: 8. The CDR3 is 13 residues long. The CDR3 region is CASSPKTGLEQYF. As DNA, the CDR3 is TGTGCCAGCAGCCCCAAGACAGGGTTAGAGCAGTACTTC.